Following are 10 T cell receptor beta chains from one sample sequenced in a study of shared clonotypes between healthy human individuals. Libraries were prepared by immunoSEQ multiplex PCR; TCRdb keeps only in-frame clonotypes and omits some of them. The sample shows roughly 1.5 million clones, nearly 99% of them seen only once. Source material: naive CD4+ T cells sorted from blood. Noted subset: CD45RA+ positively selected. These receptors came from a man aged 30 to 45 in good health.

The rearrangement uses TRBV5-1 and TRBJ2-7; TRBD2 matches 10 bases. V shed 7 bases and J 6 bases; nucleotides not matched to a gene: 10. This CDR3 spans 14 amino acids. The germline gives CDR1 SGHRS, CDR2 YFSETQ. DNA for the CDR3: TGCGCCAGCGGTTCAGCGGGAGGGCCCCGCGAGCAGTACTTC. This encodes CASGSAGGPREQYF.

J is TRBJ2-6 and V is TRBV7-2; 13 bases are shared with TRBD2. Germline CDR1 reads SGHTA; CDR2 reads FQGNSA. V was clipped by 3 bases and J by 0 bases; unmatched bases: 2. The CDR3 spans 18 residues. CDR3 nucleotides: TGTGCCAGCAGCTTGACTAGCGGGAGGCCCTCTGGGGCCAACGTCCTGACTTTC. Encoded protein: CASSLTSGRPSGANVLTF.

The chain joins TRBV18 to TRBJ2-1; tentatively, D is TRBD1 (5 bases). The CDR3 totals 15 residues. V shed 1 base and J shed 8 bases, with 15 bases lying between them. Germline V gives CDR1 KGHSH, CDR2 LQKENI. The CDR3 nucleotides are TGTGCCAGCTCACCACGGTCTCAGGGTGGCCATGAGCAGTTCTTC. Protein: CASSPRSQGGHEQFF.

This clone has just one count. V is TRBV10-2 and J is TRBJ1-4; 7 nucleotides match TRBD1. The CDR3 consists of 14 residues. The V gene's germline CDR1 is WSHSY and CDR2 SAAADI. With 6 bases clipped from V and 4 bases from J, the junction kept 5 bases outside the gene matches. The CDR3: CASRWTGLNEKLFF. DNA of the CDR3: TGCGCCAGCAGATGGACAGGCCTTAATGAAAAACTGTTTTTT.

Details on this clone: Other DNA variants within this sample encode the same CDR3. The chain joins TRBV9 to TRBJ1-4; the match to TRBD1 covers 7 bases. The CDR3 runs to 15 residues. Germline loops: CDR1 SGDLS, CDR2 YYNGEE. J was trimmed by 5 bases and V by 4 bases; bases with no gene match: 8. The CDR3 loop is CASSPRQGRNEKLFF. DNA for the CDR3: TGTGCCAGCAGCCCCCGACAGGGCAGAAATGAAAAACTGTTTTTT.

This chain links TRBV28 with TRBJ2-7; D possibly matches TRBD1 or TRBD2 (5 bases each). The length of the CDR3 is 17 residues. V lost 5 bases and J lost 4, with 24 bases in between. From germline, CDR1 is MDHEN and CDR2 SYDVKM. Written as DNA, the CDR3 is TGTGCCAGCAGTATAATATACCCCCTGATGGGGGTTTACGAGCAGTACTTC. It codes for CASSIIYPLMGVYEQYF.

This chain links TRBV5-1 with TRBJ2-5; 7 bases map to TRBD1. CDR3 size: 15 residues. Germline CDR1 SGHRS, CDR2 YFSETQ. J lost 2 bases, V lost 0 bases, and 4 bases had no gene match. The CDR3 reads CASSLADRVQETQYF. In DNA, the CDR3 is TGCGCCAGCAGCTTGGCCGACAGGGTGCAAGAGACCCAGTACTTC.

The chain recombines TRBV5-4 with TRBJ1-1; a weak D match, TRBD1 (5 bases). Trimming took off 1 base at V and 4 bases at J, with 11 bases between the two ends. The CDR3 has 14 amino acids. Germline assignment: CDR1 SGHNT and CDR2 YYREEE (reference sequence). The CDR3 loop is CASSLSLGVTEAFF. Here the CDR3 DNA reads TGTGCCAGCAGCTTGAGTCTGGGGGTCACTGAAGCTTTCTTT.

This sequence joins TRBV9 and TRBJ1-2; D gene uncertain. The CDR3 is 14 amino acids. Germline CDR1 is SGDLS and CDR2 is YYNGEE. V lost 0 bases to trimming and J lost 8 bases, with 14 bases between them. The CDR3 here is CASSVAENVGGYTF. In nucleotides, the CDR3 is TGTGCCAGCAGCGTAGCCGAGAACGTTGGGGGCTACACCTTC.

This chain links TRBV5-5 with TRBJ2-3; 13 positions agree with TRBD2. V lost 2 bases to trimming and J lost 1 base; unmatched junction nucleotides: 7. CDR1 and CDR2 from the germline V gene are SGHKS and YYEKEE (reference sequence). This CDR3 has 18 residues. Here the CDR3 DNA reads TGTGCCAGCAGCTTAACTAGCGGGAGGGCACCACGCACAGATACGCAGTATTTT. Its protein product is CASSLTSGRAPRTDTQYF. The entire variable domain, with the rest obtained from reference TRBV5-5 and TRBJ2-3, is as follows: DAGVTQSPTHLIKTRGQQVTLRCSPISGHKSVSWYQQVLGQGPQFIFQYYEKEERGRGNFPDRFSARQFPNYSSELNVNALLLGDSALYLCASSLTSGRAPRTDTQYFGPGTRLTVL.